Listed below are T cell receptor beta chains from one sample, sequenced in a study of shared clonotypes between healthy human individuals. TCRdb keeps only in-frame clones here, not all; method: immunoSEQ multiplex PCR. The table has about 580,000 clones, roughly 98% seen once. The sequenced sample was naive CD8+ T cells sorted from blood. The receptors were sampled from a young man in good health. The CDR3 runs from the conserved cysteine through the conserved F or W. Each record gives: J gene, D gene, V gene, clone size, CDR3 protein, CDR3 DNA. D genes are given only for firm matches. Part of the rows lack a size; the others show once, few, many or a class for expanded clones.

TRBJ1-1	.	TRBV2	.	CASRLGTEAFF	TGTGCCAGCAGGCTGGGCACTGAAGCTTTCTTT
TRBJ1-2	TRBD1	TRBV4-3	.	CASSHSRGNYGYTF	TGCGCCAGCAGCCATTCCAGGGGGAACTATGGCTACACCTTC
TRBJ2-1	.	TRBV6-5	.	CASSYYAPGQNEQFF	TGTGCCAGCAGTTACTACGCTCCCGGGCAGAATGAGCAGTTCTTC
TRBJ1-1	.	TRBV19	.	CASSLGGEPPNTEAFF	TGTGCCAGTAGTTTGGGGGGGGAGCCACCGAACACTGAAGCTTTCTTT
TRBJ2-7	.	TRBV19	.	CASSTIRQTEQYF	TGTGCCAGTAGTACTATTCGACAGACCGAGCAGTACTTC
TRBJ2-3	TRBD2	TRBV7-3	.	CASSSSGTSGDTDTQYF	TGTGCCAGCAGCTCCTCCGGGACTAGCGGGGACACAGATACGCAGTATTTT
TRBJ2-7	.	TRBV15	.	CATSETGGGYYEQYF	TGTGCCACCAGCGAAACCGGTGGTGGGTACTACGAGCAGTACTTC
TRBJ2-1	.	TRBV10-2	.	CASTTGNYNEQFF	TGCGCCAGCACAACGGGAAATTACAATGAGCAGTTCTTC
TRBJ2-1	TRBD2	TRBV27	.	CASSSGSLDEQFF	TGTGCCAGCTCTAGCGGGAGTTTGGATGAGCAGTTCTTC
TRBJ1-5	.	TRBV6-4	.	CASSDGVSNQPQHF	TGTGCCAGCAGTGACGGGGTTAGCAATCAGCCCCAGCATTTT
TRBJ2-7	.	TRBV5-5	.	CASSLWGEQGSYEQYF	TGTGCCAGCAGCTTGTGGGGGGAACAGGGGAGCTACGAGCAGTACTTC
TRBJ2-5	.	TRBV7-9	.	CASSPYQETQYF	TGTGCCAGCAGCCCGTACCAAGAGACCCAGTACTTC
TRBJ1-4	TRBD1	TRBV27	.	CASSQSTGFGLFF	TGTGCCAGCAGTCAATCGACAGGGTTCGGACTGTTTTTT
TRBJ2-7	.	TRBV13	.	CASRAWGTYEQYF	TGTGCCAGCAGGGCCTGGGGTACCTACGAGCAGTACTTC
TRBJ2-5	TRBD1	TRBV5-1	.	CASKPSSTGEFGTQYF	TGCGCCAGCAAACCGTCAAGCACAGGGGAGTTTGGGACCCAGTACTTC
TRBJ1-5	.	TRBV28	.	CASRTRTEDSNQPQHF	TGTGCCAGCAGGACCAGGACAGAGGATAGCAATCAGCCCCAGCATTTT
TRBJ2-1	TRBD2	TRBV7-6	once	CASSTWTSGREYNEQFF	TGTGCCAGCAGCACTTGGACTAGCGGGAGAGAATACAATGAGCAGTTCTTC
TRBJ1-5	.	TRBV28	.	CASTQRGGWEPQHF	TGTGCCAGCACCCAAAGGGGGGGTTGGGAGCCCCAGCATTTT
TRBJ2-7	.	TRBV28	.	CASSPKWASSYEQYF	TGTGCCAGCAGCCCAAAGTGGGCCAGCTCCTACGAGCAGTACTTC
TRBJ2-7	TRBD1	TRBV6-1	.	CASTWTGSYEQYF	TGTGCCAGCACGTGGACAGGATCCTACGAGCAGTACTTC